This entry lists 7 T cell receptor beta chains sequenced from one sample in a study of T cell responses to AZD1222 COVID-19 vaccine. Here immunoSEQ multiplex PCR was the method, and the copy in TCRdb shows in-frame clones only, minus some. The table lists tens of thousands of clones, around 89% of them singletons. The source material was peripheral blood, sampled on day 0 of MenACWY control vaccination. All receptors come from an adult in good health.

The V and J genes are TRBV7-6 and TRBJ2-7, with 7 positions matching TRBD1. CDR3 length: 15 residues. The ends lost 3 bases at V and 2 bases at J; junction bases unmatched: 7. CDR1 is SGHVS, CDR2 FNYEAQ, per germline. CDR3 bases: TGTGCCAGCAGCTTGAGACAGGGTCCTACCTACGAGCAGTACTTC. Translating it yields CASSLRQGPTYEQYF.

This clone was found once. CDR3 amino acids: CASSLGGSYNEQFF. In DNA form, the CDR3 reads TGTGCCAGCAGCTTGGGCGGTTCCTACAATGAGCAGTTCTTC. The gene calls are TRBV5-4 and TRBJ2-1, with D unresolved. V lost 0 bases and J 1 base, leaving 5 bases between the germline ends. CDR3 length: 14 amino acids. Germline-derived CDR1 and CDR2 are SGHNT and YYREEE (reference sequence).

The chain links TRBV25-1 to TRBJ1-6; D remains unclear. V was pared by 5 bases and J by 7 bases, with 9 bases between. This CDR3 has 13 amino acids. Germline lookup yields CDR1 MGHDK and CDR2 SYGVNS. The CDR3 nucleotides are TGTGCCAGCAGTAACGAGGGAAATTCACCCCTCCACTTT. The encoded protein is CASSNEGNSPLHF.

This clone was found once. V gene TRBV25-1 combines with J gene TRBJ2-7; D unclear. This CDR3 has 13 residues. Germline V gene sequence: CDR1 MGHDK, CDR2 SYGVNS. Trimming removed 6 bases at V and 3 bases at J, with 12 bases between. The CDR3 sequence: CASRSDGHYEQYF. The DNA for the CDR3 is TGTGCCAGCAGAAGTGACGGCCACTACGAGCAGTACTTC.

V gene TRBV28 combines with J gene TRBJ2-1; TRBD1 might be the D (6 bases). CDR3 length: 14 amino acids. With 7 bases removed from V and 0 bases from J, the gap between germline ends came to 10 bases. Per the germline V gene, CDR1 is MDHEN and CDR2 is SYDVKM. Here the CDR3 DNA reads TGTGCCAGCACCCCGGACAGCTCCTACAATGAGCAGTTCTTC. As protein: CASTPDSSYNEQFF.

This clone was detected once. This chain links TRBV5-4 with TRBJ2-7, with no clear D. Germline assignment: CDR1 SGHNT and CDR2 YYREEE (reference sequence). Trimming stripped 1 base from V and 4 bases from J, with 6 bases between. The CDR3 covers 12 residues. As DNA, the CDR3 is TGTGCCAGCAGCTTGAACCAATACGAGCAGTACTTC. Translated: CASSLNQYEQYF.

This clone was detected once. The V call is TRBV7-3, the J call TRBJ1-1, with D unresolved. The CDR3 is made up of 13 amino acids. In germline, CDR1 is SGHTA, CDR2 FQGTGA. The V gene lost 6 bases and the J gene lost 5 bases, with 13 bases spanning the gap. CDR3 sequence: CASSSGVRTEAFF. The CDR3 nucleotides are TGTGCCAGCAGTAGCGGGGTGAGAACTGAAGCTTTCTTT.